These T cell receptor beta chains were read from a single sample in a study of glioma-infiltrating T cells. TCRdb recomputed calls from the multiplex PCR reads with MiXCR, one row per CDR3 protein. Altogether around 390,000 distinct CDR3 sequences are present, 35% to 45% being singletons, with the ten largest covering 12%. Source material: glioma tissue, nonneoplastic brain tissue, or PBMCs (not recorded which). These receptors originate from a human donor with low-grade glioma or glioblastoma, undergoing nonglioma brain surgery, or in good health (not recorded which). CDR3s include the opening cysteine and the closing phenylalanine or tryptophan. A D gene is named only where the DNA matches it firmly. Clone sizes are given selectively: once, few, many, or a class where the clone is expanded.

size	D	V	J	DNA	CDR3
many	.	TRBV7-8	TRBJ2-3	TGTGCCAGCAGCTTAGTCCGGCGAGATACGCAGTATTTT	CASSLVRRDTQYF
.	.	TRBV2	TRBJ2-7	TGTGCCAGCATGTTGTACAGGGTTGTCAACGAGCAGTACTTC	CASMLYRVVNEQYF
.	.	TRBV7-2	TRBJ2-1	TGTGCCAGCAGCTCCCAAAGCTCCTACAATGAGCAGTTCTTC	CASSSQSSYNEQFF
few	.	TRBV2	TRBJ2-7	TGTGCCAGCAGTGGTTATGCGGGATCCTACGAGCAGTACTTC	CASSGYAGSYEQYF
many	.	TRBV28	TRBJ1-2	TGTGCCACAATATCTAGCCGGTATGGCTACACCTTC	CATISSRYGYTF
.	TRBD2	TRBV20-1	TRBJ2-1	TGCAGTGCTCGAAAGGGACTAGGGTACAATGAGCAGTTCTTC	CSARKGLGYNEQFF
many	.	TRBV28	TRBJ1-2	TGTGCCAGCAGCGGCGGGTCCTACTATGGCTACACCTTC	CASSGGSYYGYTF
many	TRBD2	TRBV6-5	TRBJ2-3	TGTGCCAGCAGTTACTCCCTAGCGGGCACAGATACGCAGTATTTT	CASSYSLAGTDTQYF
.	.	TRBV20-1	TRBJ1-4	TGCAGTGCTAGAGATCGAGAAAAACTGTTTTTT	CSARDREKLFF
.	.	TRBV27	TRBJ2-3	TGTGCCAGCAGTTTAGAACTGGCGGACAACACGCAGTATTTT	CASSLELADNTQYF
.	.	TRBV7-2	TRBJ2-7	TGTGCCAGCAGCTCAGTCCTCGGCGAGCAGTACTTC	CASSSVLGEQYF